The 2 T cell receptor beta chains below come from one sample, sequenced in a study of radiotherapy plus CTLA-4 blockade in lung cancer. TCRdb's table, derived via immunoSEQ multiplex PCR, lists solely in-frame clones and lacks some. The sample holds roughly 62,000 clones, 60% to 85% seen once. Sequenced material: peripheral blood, taken from a patient treated with radiotherapy plus ipilimumab. All receptors derive from a human donor with non-small cell lung cancer who had a complete response to radiotherapy plus ipilimumab.

The chain recombines TRBV30 with TRBJ1-5, with a possible D match to TRBD1 (6 bases). CDR1 and CDR2 from the germline V gene are GTSNPN and SVGIG (reference sequence). This CDR3 has 15 residues. The V gene lost 5 bases and the J gene lost 6 bases, with 20 bases spanning the gap. CDR3 in amino acids: CAWQMKTRGGQPQHF. DNA for the CDR3: TGTGCCTGGCAAATGAAGACCAGGGGCGGTCAGCCCCAGCATTTT.

This rearrangement joins TRBV4-1 to TRBJ2-2; 11 nucleotides line up with TRBD2. Germline CDR1 is MGHRA and CDR2 is YSYEKL. V lost 0 bases to trimming and J lost 6 bases; unmatched junction nucleotides: 9. This CDR3 is 18 amino acids long. CDR3 protein: CASSQDRELAGASGELFF. In DNA form, the CDR3 reads TGCGCCAGCAGCCAAGATCGGGAACTAGCGGGGGCGTCCGGGGAGCTGTTTTTT.